This T cell receptor (beta chain) came from a study of blood T cell repertoires in COVID-19 (dated by TCRdb to 2019 to 2021). Broadly, across the study: Samples covering the acute and convalescent phases of COVID-19 were provided by collaborators in the United States, Italy and Spain. The material from the prospective study consisted of cDNA or gDNA derived from T cells, B-cell-depleted T cells, or PBMCs. Where HLA class I and class II types were available, the types were taken from metadata supplied by the sample provider, not from assay-based typing. The dataset comprised deeply sampled blood TCRbeta repertoires from subjects exposed to, actively infected with, or recovered from COVID-19. Nearly every sample came with metadata listing a de-identified subject ID, COVID-19 status, age in years and sex. Samples came from the ongoing ImmuneRACE study (first 160 participants) plus 1,254 subjects from 6 global collaborators. The repertoires were made available in a free public database intended to serve as a resource for research on the immune response to SARS-CoV-2.

TCRbeta CDR3 regions were amplified from genomic DNA using the immunoSEQ Assay, a bias-controlled multiplex PCR. The paper's data handling went like this. Within the assay, amplification of reference gene primers was used to estimate how many nucleated cells each sample contained. To quantify the absolute abundance of each unique TCRbeta CDR3 rearrangement, sequence reads were collapsed and filtered. For each sample, productive Simpson clonality was calculated as the square root of Simpson's diversity index across productive rearrangements. TCRdb limited this immuneACCESS table to in-frame rearrangements with V and J called. A share of clones is missing; checked studies link under half to unresolved V genes, and the rest is unexplained. V and J calls and clone size are those listed in that table; D and trimming were worked out from the DNA. For this sample the table gives 350,000 to 400,000 clones, of which 80% to 90% were detected only once. The biggest ten clones account for about 1% of the sample.

With regard to this clone: It lacks a known antigen. No base-level quality is on record; no much larger clone is a single base apart.

From the germline V gene, CDR1 is SGHNT and CDR2 is YENEEA. V is shortened by 4 bases, J by 4 bases, and the region joining them spans 10 bases. Reading from cysteine to phenylalanine, the CDR3 counts 13 amino acids. The retained sequence is limited to the CDR3, 39 bases, with the frame set at the first base. What the study reported, not specific to this receptor: The amount of clinical and demographic metadata varied by source and participant and was provided uncurated.

Participants in the prospective study were enrolled through a virtual design, were aged about 18 to 90 years, and lived in under 25 United States geographic areas. Cohort assignment in the prospective study relied on participant-reported clinical history from a screening survey and a study questionnaire. ImmuneRACE Cohort 3 recovered participants were defined by two consecutive negative NP/OP PCR tests, healthcare professional clearance, or symptom resolution. In the prospective study, whole blood, serum and a nasopharyngeal or oropharyngeal swab were collected from each participant by mobile phlebotomists. Participants in the prospective study had the option to provide additional blood draws and questionnaires over a roughly 2-month period. Prospective study blood samples were shipped either frozen or at room temperature before DNA extraction.

The sequence derives from a man aged 18 to 30 who had recovered from COVID-19. The chain is encoded by TRBV11-3 joined to TRBJ2-5; a tentative D match to TRBD2 spans 5 bases. Sequencing input: PBMCs or T cells enriched from blood (not recorded which). In nucleotides, the sequence is TGTGCCAGCAGCTCATCCAGCGGAGAGACCCAGTACTTC. Its protein product is CASSSSSGETQYF.